The 28 T cell receptor beta chains in this list originate from one sample, sequenced in a study of CD8+ T cells in alopecia areata. Sequencing relied on a cDNA template that was reverse transcribed from extracted RNA. Some clones are missing from TCRdb's copy, which holds only in-frame ones; the method was immunoSEQ multiplex PCR. The repertoire includes under 200,000 clones, about three fifths of them detected once, and about 0.94% sits in the top ten. The treatment was: oral pan-JAK inhibitor, 5-10 mg twice daily. Sequences were derived from CD4+ T cells sorted from blood, sampled at week 4, from a patient treated with tofacitinib. Receptors originate from a human donor with alopecia areata.

This chain uses TRBV9 with TRBJ1-5; tentatively, D is TRBD1 (6 bases). Trimming cost V 3 bases and J 4 bases, with 8 bases left between them. The CDR3 contains 13 residues. The germline V gene encodes CDR1 SGDLS and CDR2 YYNGEE. CDR3 sequence reads: CASSGTGNQPQHF. The DNA for the CDR3 is TGTGCCAGCAGCGGCACAGGGAATCAGCCCCAGCATTTT.

This clone was found once. This chain uses TRBV6-5 with TRBJ2-7; D ambiguous. CDR1 and CDR2 from the germline V gene are MNHEY and SVGAGI. The CDR3 has 12 residues. V shed 6 bases and J shed 4 bases, with 10 bases lying between them. The CDR3 loop reads CASSRLNYEQYF. CDR3 nucleotides: TGTGCCAGCAGCCGACTGAATTACGAGCAGTACTTC.

This clone was counted a few times. The V call is TRBV10-3, the J call TRBJ2-1; D gene ambiguous. CDR1 is ENHRY and CDR2 is SYGVKD in the germline V gene. Trimming took 0 bases from V and 3 from J, leaving 9 bases between them. The CDR3 extends over 15 amino acids. CDR3 in amino acids: CAISESGGLYNEQFF. The CDR3 DNA reads as TGTGCCATCAGTGAGTCGGGCGGCCTCTACAATGAGCAGTTCTTC.

This clone was counted once. The rearrangement joins TRBV7-2 to TRBJ1-1, with 10 bases lining up with TRBD1. After removal of 4 bases from V and 10 bases from J, the junction contained 12 bases not matched to a gene. The CDR3 runs 15 residues. The V gene's germline CDR1 is SGHTA and CDR2 FQGNSA. CDR3 sequence reads: CASSWGQGSVFGAFF. DNA for the CDR3: TGTGCCAGCAGCTGGGGACAGGGGTCGGTGTTCGGAGCTTTCTTT.

This clone was seen a handful of times. The rearrangement links TRBV1 to TRBJ1-5. TRBV1 has pseudogene status. CDR3 length: 12 residues. The CDR3 DNA follows: TGCACCAGCAGCCAAGACGGGCAGCCCCAGCATTTT. It yields the protein CTSSQDGQPQHF.

This chain links TRBV6-6 with TRBJ1-3; TRBD1 agrees at 7 bases. Germline loops: CDR1 MNHNY, CDR2 SVGAGI (reference sequence). The V gene end was trimmed by 7 bases and the J gene end by 1 base; junction bases not matched to a gene: 4. This CDR3 region has 14 residues. The CDR3 bases are TGTGCCAGCAAGCCAGGGGGGTCTGGAAACACCATATATTTT. Translated: CASKPGGSGNTIYF.

The chain combines TRBV11-2 with TRBJ2-1; 10 bases are a match to TRBD2. The germline V gene has CDR1 SGHAT and CDR2 FQNNGV. CDR3 length: 17 amino acids. Trimming removed 5 bases from V and 0 bases from J; junction bases left unmatched: 7. This CDR3 reads CASSTVAGGSSYNEQFF. The CDR3 region has the DNA TGTGCCAGCAGCACCGTAGCGGGGGGCAGCTCCTACAATGAGCAGTTCTTC.

The chain has TRBV4-2 and TRBJ2-5; 12 bases align to TRBD2. The V segment lost 0 bases and the J segment 6 bases; nucleotides outside the gene matches: 5. Germline V gene data show CDR1 as LGHNA and CDR2 as YNFKEQ. The length of the CDR3 is 16 residues. The CDR3 sequence: CASSQDSSGGAKTQYF. CDR3 coding DNA: TGTGCCAGCAGCCAAGATTCTAGCGGGGGGGCGAAGACCCAGTACTTC.

The chain uses TRBV7-2 and TRBJ1-1, with D maybe TRBD1 (6 bases). The germline gives CDR1 SGHTA, CDR2 FQGNSA. Trimming stripped 7 bases from V and 6 bases from J, with 18 bases between. There are 14 residues in the CDR3. The CDR3 protein is CASKTDSGYPEAFF. CDR3 in DNA: TGTGCCAGCAAGACGGACAGTGGGTACCCTGAAGCTTTCTTT.

This chain links TRBV4-3 with TRBJ2-2, with TRBD1 matching over 7 bases. The V segment lost 7 bases and the J segment 1 base; nucleotides outside the gene matches: 3. Per germline, CDR1 LGHNA and CDR2 YSLEER. The CDR3 contains 14 residues. CDR3 amino acids: CASKGTENTGELFF. The CDR3 nucleotides are TGCGCCAGCAAAGGGACAGAGAACACCGGGGAGCTGTTTTTT.

The chain has TRBV7-9 and TRBJ1-5, with D perhaps matching TRBD1 (5 bases). In germline, CDR1 is SEHNR, CDR2 FQNEAQ (reference sequence). The CDR3 spans 15 residues. The germline V and J ends were trimmed by 5 bases and 5 bases, with 16 bases remaining between them. Here the CDR3 reads CASSRGAGWDQPQHF. The DNA for the CDR3 is TGTGCCAGCAGCCGGGGCGCGGGGTGGGATCAGCCCCAGCATTTT.

There are a few counts of this clone. The chain carries TRBV29-1 and TRBJ2-5, with a possible D match to TRBD2 (5 bases). The germline V gene encodes CDR1 SQVTM and CDR2 ANQGSEA. This CDR3 is 11 amino acids long. V was trimmed by 5 bases and J by 1 base, leaving 5 bases between them. The DNA of the CDR3 is TGCAGCGTTCGGGGCCAAGAGACCCAGTACTTC. It specifies CSVRGQETQYF. Variable domain in full (rest from reference TRBV29-1 and TRBJ2-5): SAVISQKPSRDICQRGTSLTIQCQVDSQVTMMFWYRQQPGQSLTLIATANQGSEATYESGFVIDKFPISRPNLTFSTLTVSNMSPEDSSIYLCSVRGQETQYFGPGTRLLVL.

This chain links TRBV25-1 with TRBJ2-3, with D perhaps matching TRBD1 (6 bases). This CDR3 region has 16 residues. Germline assignment: CDR1 MGHDK and CDR2 SYGVNS. Trimming shortened V by 4 bases and J by 6 bases, and 20 bases separated the two germline ends. The CDR3 region has the DNA TGTGCCAGCAGTGTATGGACAGCGCTAGGGGACGATACGCAGTATTTT. Translated: CASSVWTALGDDTQYF. The full variable domain, rest sourced from reference TRBV25-1 and TRBJ2-3, is EADIYQTPRYLVIGTGKKITLECSQTMGHDKMYWYQQDPGMELHLIHYSYGVNSTEKGDLSSESTVSRIRTEHFPLTLESARPSHTSQYLCASSVWTALGDDTQYFGPGTRLTVL.

The sample holds a few counts of this clone. This rearrangement joins TRBV30 to TRBJ1-5; D remains unclear. Between the trimmed V and J ends, which lost 3 bases and 5 bases, there was a span of 8 bases. The CDR3 totals 12 residues. Germline V CDR1 and CDR2: GTSNPN, SVGIG (reference sequence). In DNA form, the CDR3 reads TGTGCCTGGAGCCGGGGAGATCAGCCCCAGCATTTT. Protein sequence: CAWSRGDQPQHF.

This clone came up a few times. The chain joins TRBV30 to TRBJ2-4; 7 bases line up with TRBD2. The CDR3 covers 16 residues. Germline V lookup: CDR1 GTSNPN, CDR2 SVGIG (reference sequence). The V and J ends lost 0 bases and 1 base, in that order; junction bases with no gene match: 6. The CDR3 bases are TGTGCCTGGAGTGTACGGGGGGTGACGGCCAAAAACATTCAGTACTTC. It encodes CAWSVRGVTAKNIQYF.

The rearrangement links TRBV25-1 to TRBJ2-5; maybe TRBD1 (5 bases). The germline CDR1 and CDR2 sequences are MGHDK and SYGVNS. The CDR3 has 14 amino acids. V lost 3 bases, J lost 2 bases, and 10 bases lay in between. The CDR3 DNA is TGTGCCAGCAGTGATAGGACATTTCAAGAGACCCAGTACTTC. It specifies CASSDRTFQETQYF.

The V and J genes are TRBV5-4 and TRBJ2-5; either TRBD1 or TRBD2 may supply D (5 bases each). V was pared by 0 bases and J by 0 bases, with 9 bases between. Germline lookup yields CDR1 SGHNT and CDR2 YYREEE (reference sequence). This CDR3 comprises 15 residues. The CDR3 coding sequence is TGTGCCAGCAGCTTGGCGGGGCACGACCAAGAGACCCAGTACTTC. Its translation: CASSLAGHDQETQYF. The full variable domain, rest sourced from reference TRBV5-4 and TRBJ2-5, is ETGVTQSPTHLIKTRGQQVTLRCSSQSGHNTVSWYQQALGQGPQFIFQYYREEENGRGNFPPRFSGLQFPNYSSELNVNALELDDSALYLCASSLAGHDQETQYFGPGTRLLVL.

This chain uses TRBV30 with TRBJ2-1; D is unclear. The CDR3 length is 11 residues. V lost 3 bases and J 9 bases, leaving 9 bases between the germline ends. Germline V lookup: CDR1 GTSNPN, CDR2 SVGIG (reference sequence). The CDR3 here is CAWSNDGEQFF. CDR3 nucleotides: TGTGCCTGGAGCAATGACGGTGAGCAGTTCTTC.

The chain has TRBV5-6 and TRBJ1-4; the match to TRBD1 covers 9 bases. Germline CDR1 SGHDT, CDR2 YYEEEE. CDR3 length: 15 residues. The V segment lost 3 bases and the J segment 6 bases; nucleotides outside the gene matches: 6. CDR3 sequence: CASSYGTGRDEKLFF. CDR3 coding DNA: TGTGCCAGCAGCTACGGGACAGGGCGGGATGAAAAACTGTTTTTT.

The CDR3 nucleotides read TGTGCCAGCAGTACCCAGAACACCGGGGAGCTGTTTTTT. Encoded protein: CASSTQNTGELFF. The chain carries TRBV2 and TRBJ2-2, with D unresolved. Germline V lookup: CDR1 SNHLY, CDR2 FYNNEI. This CDR3 has 13 residues. V gave up 5 bases and J gave up 1 base, with 5 bases separating them. Combining the CDR3 with reference TRBV2 and TRBJ2-2 gives the whole variable domain EPEVTQTPSHQVTQMGQEVILRCVPISNHLYFYWYRQILGQKVEFLVSFYNNEISEKSEIFDDQFSVERPDGSNFTLKIRSTKLEDSAMYFCASSTQNTGELFFGEGSRLTVL.

In this sample, this clone turned up once. V and J are TRBV29-1 and TRBJ1-5; no clear D gene. Germline CDR1 and CDR2: SQVTM and ANQGSEA. V gave up 6 bases and J gave up 0 bases, with 12 bases separating them. The CDR3 loop spans 14 amino acids. CDR3 region: CSVNHGNSNQPQHF. In DNA, the CDR3 is TGCAGCGTCAACCATGGGAATAGCAATCAGCCCCAGCATTTT.

The V and J genes are TRBV7-2 and TRBJ1-1; TRBD1 agrees at 7 bases. The trim removed 5 bases at V and 4 bases at J, leaving 4 bases unmatched. This CDR3 comprises 13 residues. The germline CDR1 and CDR2 sequences are SGHTA and FQGNSA. The chain's CDR3 is CASSLQGSTEAFF. DNA of the CDR3: TGTGCCAGCAGCCTACAGGGGAGCACTGAAGCTTTCTTT.

The V gene is TRBV14, the J gene TRBJ1-6; D perhaps matches TRBD1 (6 bases). CDR1 and CDR2 from the germline V gene are SGHDN and FVKESK. CDR3 size: 15 residues. V dropped 2 bases and J dropped 8 bases, with 13 bases sitting between them. The DNA for the CDR3 is TGTGCCAGCAGCCAAAGGGGCAGGGGTGATTCACCCCTCCACTTT. Its translation: CASSQRGRGDSPLHF.

This chain uses TRBV7-2 with TRBJ2-5; 11 nucleotides match TRBD2. The V gene's germline CDR1 is SGHTA and CDR2 FQGNSA. CDR3 length equals 15 residues. V lost 5 bases, J lost 5 bases, and 7 bases stayed unmatched. The chain's CDR3 is CASSRPSGGLETQYF. The CDR3 DNA is TGTGCCAGCAGCAGACCTAGCGGGGGGCTGGAGACCCAGTACTTC.

The V and J genes are TRBV27 and TRBJ2-7; unclear D gene. CDR1 and CDR2 from the germline V gene are MNHEY and SMNVEV (reference sequence). The CDR3 extends over 14 amino acids. V dropped 4 bases and J dropped 0 bases, with 10 bases sitting between them. CDR3 nucleotide sequence: TGTGCCAGCAGTTCGTCGAGGTTCTCCTACGAGCAGTACTTC. Encoded protein: CASSSSRFSYEQYF.

This clone was found once. The CDR3 sequence is CAWSYKGGNQPQHF. DNA for the CDR3: TGTGCCTGGAGTTACAAGGGAGGCAATCAGCCCCAGCATTTT. This chain connects TRBV30 to TRBJ1-5, with D hard to call. The CDR3 covers 14 residues. CDR1 is GTSNPN, CDR2 SVGIG, per germline (reference sequence). V was pared by 2 bases and J by 2 bases, with 10 bases between.

The chain carries TRBV5-4 and TRBJ2-7; D remains ambiguous. Germline-derived CDR1 and CDR2 are SGHNT and YYREEE (reference sequence). V shed 4 bases and J shed 1 base, with 9 bases lying between them. The CDR3 is 13 residues long. CDR3 region: CASSPDRSYEQYF. DNA of the CDR3: TGTGCCAGCAGCCCGGACCGTTCCTACGAGCAGTACTTC.

The table lists this clone with a few counts. The chain recombines TRBV21-1 with TRBJ1-6; TRBD1 is the table's D call and was not checked against the DNA. TRBV21-1 is a listed pseudogene. The CDR3 extends over 14 amino acids. The CDR3 region is CASSKVPQGPPLHF. The CDR3 nucleotides read TGTGCCAGCAGCAAAGTCCCACAGGGTCCACCCCTCCACTTT.